This entry concerns a single T cell receptor beta chain. The protocol was immunoSEQ multiplex PCR, while the TCRdb copy is restricted to in-frame clones and leaves out a portion. Of roughly 57,000 clones listed, approximately 79% are singletons. The source of the sample is a study of OX40 agonist ivuxolimab in advanced cancers. Study overall: Partial responses were seen in three patients, one with hepatocellular carcinoma and two with cutaneous melanoma.

With V trimmed by 3 bases and J by 7 bases, 5 bases remained unmatched. Per germline, CDR1 SEHNR and CDR2 FQNEAQ (reference sequence). CDR3 length: 16 residues. The receptor's source is an adult with an advanced solid tumor such as melanoma, head and neck, liver or kidney cancer. The sequences come from CD4+ or CD8+ T cells sorted from blood, collected in a trial of the OX40 agonist ivuxolimab. The chain recombines TRBV7-9 with TRBJ2-1; 14 bases agree with TRBD2. CDR3 loop: CASSFLTSGRGNEQFF. The CDR3 region has the DNA TGTGCCAGCAGCTTTCTGACTAGCGGGAGGGGTAATGAGCAGTTCTTC.